Described below is a single TCR beta chain sequence and its context. This sample was included in a study of shared clonotypes between healthy human individuals. Study-level background: Per-donor plates numbered three CD4 naive, three CD4 memory, two CD8 naive and one CD8 memory.

The naive CD8 fraction comprised CD45RO-negative cells positively selected for CCR7 and excluded terminally differentiated effector memory CD45RA+ cells. Germline V gives CDR1 SGHTS, CDR2 YDEGEE. V was pared by 0 bases and J by 3 bases, with 10 bases between. This CDR3 has 14 amino acids. Repertoires were generated with immunoSEQ multiplex PCR, while TCRdb's copy carries only in-frame clones and drops some. The sample holds about 1.9 million clones, 85% to 95% seen once. The sample taken for sequencing was naive CD8+ T cells from PBMCs. This clonotype was obtained from a man aged 18-30 years in good health. Some clones in this sample may be carry-over from other donors' samples. The gene calls are TRBV5-8 and TRBJ2-7; D might be TRBD1 (5 bases). The CDR3 nucleotides read TGTGCCAGCAGCTTGGGCAGGGAAGGCTACGAGCAGTACTTC. Translation: CASSLGREGYEQYF.